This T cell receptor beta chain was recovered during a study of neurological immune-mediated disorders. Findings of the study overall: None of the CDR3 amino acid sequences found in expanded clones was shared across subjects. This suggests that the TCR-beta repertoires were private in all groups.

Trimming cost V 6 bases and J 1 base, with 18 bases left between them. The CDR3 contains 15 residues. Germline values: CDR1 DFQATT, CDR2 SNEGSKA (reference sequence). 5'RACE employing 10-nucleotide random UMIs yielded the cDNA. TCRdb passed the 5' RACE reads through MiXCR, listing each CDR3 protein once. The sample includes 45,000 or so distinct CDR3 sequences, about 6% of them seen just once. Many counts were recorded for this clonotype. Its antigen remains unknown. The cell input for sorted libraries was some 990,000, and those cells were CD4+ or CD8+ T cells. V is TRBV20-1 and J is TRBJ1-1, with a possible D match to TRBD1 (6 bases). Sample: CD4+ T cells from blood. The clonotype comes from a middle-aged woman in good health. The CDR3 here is CSAIHRARGNTEAFF. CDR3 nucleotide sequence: TGCAGTGCCATCCACAGGGCCAGAGGGAACACTGAAGCTTTCTTT.